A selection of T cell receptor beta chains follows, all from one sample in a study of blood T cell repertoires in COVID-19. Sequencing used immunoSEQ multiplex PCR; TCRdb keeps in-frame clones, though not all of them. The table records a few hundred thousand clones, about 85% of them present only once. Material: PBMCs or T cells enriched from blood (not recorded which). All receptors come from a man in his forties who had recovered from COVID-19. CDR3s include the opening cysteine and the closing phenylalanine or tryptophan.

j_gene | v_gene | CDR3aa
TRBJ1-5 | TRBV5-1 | CASSLGTGTQPQHF
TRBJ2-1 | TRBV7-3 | CASSLASGRGDEQFF
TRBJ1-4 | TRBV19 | CASRYSGNEKLFF
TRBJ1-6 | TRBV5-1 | CASSLDLSQNNSPLHF
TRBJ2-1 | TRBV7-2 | CASSLGLAGMGTLDEQFF
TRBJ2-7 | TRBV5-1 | CASSGRTGDYEQYF
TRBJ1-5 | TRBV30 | CAWSGTYNQPQHF
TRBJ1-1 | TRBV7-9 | CASSFGHQTEAFF
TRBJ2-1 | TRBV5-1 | CASSLAILGGEQFF
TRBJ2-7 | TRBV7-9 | CASSPTGPSYEQYF
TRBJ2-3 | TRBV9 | CASSGERGTSTDTQYF
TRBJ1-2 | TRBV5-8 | CASSRRTGSDYGYTF
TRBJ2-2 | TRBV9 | CASSVVSTGELFF
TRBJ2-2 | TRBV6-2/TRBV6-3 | CASSYESYGGGRTTGELFF
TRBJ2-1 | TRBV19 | CASKEGGRGRSYNEQFF
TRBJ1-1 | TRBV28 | CATNPGTGVLNTEAFF
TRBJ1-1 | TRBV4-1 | CASSHSMAEAFF
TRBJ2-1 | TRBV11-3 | CASSLSSGNTYNEQFF
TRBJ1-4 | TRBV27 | CASSREGGVWGKLFF